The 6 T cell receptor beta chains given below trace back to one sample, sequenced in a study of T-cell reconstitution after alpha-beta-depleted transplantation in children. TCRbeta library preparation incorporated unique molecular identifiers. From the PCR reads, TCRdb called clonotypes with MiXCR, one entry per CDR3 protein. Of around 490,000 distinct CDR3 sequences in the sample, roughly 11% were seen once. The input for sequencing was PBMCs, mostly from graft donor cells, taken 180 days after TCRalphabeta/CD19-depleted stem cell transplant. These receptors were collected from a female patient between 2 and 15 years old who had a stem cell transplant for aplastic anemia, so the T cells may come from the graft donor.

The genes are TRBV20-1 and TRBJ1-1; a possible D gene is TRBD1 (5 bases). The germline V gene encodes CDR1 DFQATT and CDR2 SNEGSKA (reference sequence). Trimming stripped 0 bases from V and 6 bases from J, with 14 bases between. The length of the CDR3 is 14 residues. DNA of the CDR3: TGCAGTGCTAGAGATCCCGGGGGGACTTCTGAAGCTTTCTTT. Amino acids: CSARDPGGTSEAFF.

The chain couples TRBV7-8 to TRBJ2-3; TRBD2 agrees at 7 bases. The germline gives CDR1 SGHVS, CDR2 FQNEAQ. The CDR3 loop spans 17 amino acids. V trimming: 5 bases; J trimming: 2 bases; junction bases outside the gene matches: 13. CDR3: CASSPGRTRPYTDTQYF. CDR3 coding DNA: TGTGCCAGCAGCCCGGGACGGACTAGGCCATACACAGATACGCAGTATTTT.

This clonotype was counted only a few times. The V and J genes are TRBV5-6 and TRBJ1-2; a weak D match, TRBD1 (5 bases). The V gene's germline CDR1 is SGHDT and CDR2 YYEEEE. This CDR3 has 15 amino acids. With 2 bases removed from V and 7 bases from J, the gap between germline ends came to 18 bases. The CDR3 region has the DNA TGTGCCAGCAGCTTATGGGCCAGGGATAGTGCTGGCTACACCTTC. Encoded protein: CASSLWARDSAGYTF.

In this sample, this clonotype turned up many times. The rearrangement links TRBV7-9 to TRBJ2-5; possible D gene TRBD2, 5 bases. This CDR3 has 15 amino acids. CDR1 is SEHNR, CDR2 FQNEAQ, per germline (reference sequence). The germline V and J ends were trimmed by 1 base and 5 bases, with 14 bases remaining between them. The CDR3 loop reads CASSLGRGNSETQYF. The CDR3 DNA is TGTGCCAGCAGCTTAGGTCGGGGTAATTCGGAGACCCAGTACTTC.

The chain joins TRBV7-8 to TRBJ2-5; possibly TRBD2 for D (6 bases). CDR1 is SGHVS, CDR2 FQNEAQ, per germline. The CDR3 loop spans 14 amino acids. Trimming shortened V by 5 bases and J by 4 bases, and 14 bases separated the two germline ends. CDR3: CASSRVYGRETQYF. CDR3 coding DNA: TGTGCCAGCAGCCGAGTATACGGGAGAGAGACCCAGTACTTC.

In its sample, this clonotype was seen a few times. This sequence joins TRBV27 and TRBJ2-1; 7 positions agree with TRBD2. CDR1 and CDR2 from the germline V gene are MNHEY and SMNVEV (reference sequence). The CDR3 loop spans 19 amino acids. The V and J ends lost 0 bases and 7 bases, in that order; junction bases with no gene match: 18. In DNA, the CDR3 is TGTGCCAGCAGTTTATCTGTTGTATCTCGTCGGGAGGTTTGGAATGAGCAGTTCTTC. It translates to CASSLSVVSRREVWNEQFF.